These T cell receptor beta chains were read from a single sample in a study of T cell responses to AZD1222 COVID-19 vaccine. Using immunoSEQ multiplex PCR, the repertoire was profiled, and TCRdb retains in-frame clones only, with some absent. The sample includes about 140,000 clones. The specimen was peripheral blood. Source of these receptors: an adult in good health. Each CDR3 is given with its conserved first and last residue. A D gene is named only where the DNA matches it firmly.

d_gene	j_gene	v_gene	CDR3aa	CDR3nt
TRBD2	TRBJ2-2	TRBV2	CASSSLAGNTGELFF	TGTGCCAGCAGCTCACTAGCGGGGAACACCGGGGAGCTGTTTTTT
TRBD2	TRBJ2-3	TRBV5-8	CASSLARYGGGADTDTQYF	TGTGCCAGCAGCTTGGCCCGGTATGGCGGGGGGGCGGACACAGATACGCAGTATTTT
-	TRBJ1-2	TRBV7-2	CASSPTAVGTYGYTF	TGTGCCAGCAGCCCCACCGCAGTGGGGACCTATGGCTACACCTTC
-	TRBJ1-1	TRBV21-1	CASSSPPMTEAFF	TGTGCCAGCAGCTCCCCTCCTATGACAGAAGCTTTCTTT
-	TRBJ2-5	TRBV5-1	CASSRGASPETQYF	TGCGCCAGCAGTAGGGGGGCCTCCCCAGAGACCCAGTACTTC
TRBD1	TRBJ1-5	TRBV19	CASSPPGQGSNQPQHF	TGTGCCAGTAGCCCTCCCGGACAGGGAAGCAATCAGCCCCAGCATTTT
TRBD1	TRBJ1-4	TRBV2	CASSDEGASNEKLFF	TGTGCCAGCAGTGATGAGGGGGCGTCTAATGAAAAACTGTTTTTT
-	TRBJ2-1	TRBV11-3	CASSLVAGYNEQFF	TGTGCCAGCAGCTTAGTTGCGGGATACAATGAGCAGTTCTTC
-	TRBJ1-6	TRBV27	CASSTGNFNSPLHF	TGTGCCAGCAGTACGGGGAATTTTAATTCACCCCTCCACTTT
-	TRBJ2-5	TRBV2	CASSERQGGETQYF	TGTGCCAGCAGTGAGCGGCAGGGGGGAGAGACCCAGTACTTC
-	TRBJ2-6	TRBV19	CASSIGVGTGANVLTF	TGTGCCAGTAGTATAGGAGTCGGGACAGGGGCCAACGTCCTGACTTTC
TRBD1	TRBJ2-7	TRBV28	CASRRQGIYEQYF	TGTGCCAGCAGGCGACAGGGAATCTACGAGCAGTACTTC
-	TRBJ1-4	TRBV5-6	CASSLTGRTVGNEKLFF	TGTGCCAGCAGCTTAACAGGTCGGACAGTTGGTAATGAAAAACTGTTTTTT
TRBD2	TRBJ2-1	TRBV5-1	CASSYSSGGYNEQFF	TGCGCCAGCAGCTACTCTAGCGGGGGTTACAATGAGCAGTTCTTC
-	TRBJ1-1	TRBV7-9	CASSLARENTEAFF	TGTGCCAGCAGCCTTGCCAGGGAGAACACTGAAGCTTTCTTT
-	TRBJ1-2	TRBV6-5	CASSYRGAFYGYTF	TGTGCCAGCAGTTATCGGGGTGCCTTCTATGGCTACACCTTC